This T cell receptor beta chain was documented in a study of OX40 agonist ivuxolimab in advanced cancers. General study findings and limits: Average numbers of expanded clones were greater in CD8+ T cells than in CD4+. CD4+ and CD8+ T cells in blood underwent clonal expansion by week 6 at 0.1 to 3.0 mg/kg.

Concerning this clone: Its cognate antigen is unknown.

Clones were sequenced by immunoSEQ multiplex PCR, and TCRdb holds only the in-frame ones, with some missing. In the table there are about 25,000 clones, roughly 77% of which are singletons. CDR1 SGDLS and CDR2 YYNGEE come from the germline V gene. Trimming cost V 3 bases and J 2 bases; bases outside gene matches: 9. The CDR3 runs to 16 residues. Specimen: CD4+ or CD8+ T cells sorted from blood, collected in a trial of the OX40 agonist ivuxolimab. The V call is TRBV9, the J call TRBJ2-3; 7 bases match TRBD2. This TCR derives from an adult with an advanced solid tumor such as melanoma, head and neck, liver or kidney cancer. The CDR3 spells CASSAGGGDPTDTQYF. CDR3 nucleotides: TGTGCCAGCAGCGCTGGGGGAGGGGACCCCACAGATACGCAGTATTTT.